Ten or more counts support the clone carrying this T cell receptor (beta chain). This sample was included in a study of human T cells and chemical hapten exposure. Study processing details: Counting gave a median of roughly 100,000 TCRs per sample, with values ranging from about 20,000 to 750,000. TCRdb itself ran the RACE reads through MiXCR, one entry per CDR3 protein. The V and J calls shown here were made by TCRdb, not taken from the authors' results. Among tens of thousands of distinct CDR3 sequences listed, under 12% were seen once. The CDR3 extends over 17 amino acids. Trimming took 4 bases from V and 2 from J; bases not matched to a gene: 10. Germline lookup yields CDR1 SGHRS and CDR2 YFSETQ. The sample's time point: pre-sensitization, week 0. Documented treatment: therapeutic diphenylcyclopropenone sensitization with weekly scalp DPC. The total RNA was obtained from whole blood that was not fractionated.

The rearrangement uses TRBV5-1 and TRBJ2-3; 10 bases agree with TRBD2. Specimen: whole blood, collected in connection with sensitization to the hapten diphenylcyclopropenone (DPC). This receptor was identified in a man in his thirties or forties with alopecia areata. Some clones in this sample may be carry-over from other donors' samples. The CDR3 DNA is TGCGCCAGCAGCCCTCCGGGACTAGCGTCAACCACAGATACGCAGTATTTT. This sequence encodes CASSPPGLASTTDTQYF.